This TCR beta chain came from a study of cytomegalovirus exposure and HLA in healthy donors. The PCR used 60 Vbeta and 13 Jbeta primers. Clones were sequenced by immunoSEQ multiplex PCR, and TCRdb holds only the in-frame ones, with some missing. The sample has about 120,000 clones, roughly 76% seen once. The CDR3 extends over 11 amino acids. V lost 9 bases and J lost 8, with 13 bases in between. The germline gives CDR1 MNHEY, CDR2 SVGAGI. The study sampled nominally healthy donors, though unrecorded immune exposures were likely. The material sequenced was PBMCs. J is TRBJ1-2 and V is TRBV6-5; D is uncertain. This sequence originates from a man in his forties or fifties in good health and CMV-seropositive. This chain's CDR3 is CASGPEGGYTF. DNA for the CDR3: TGTGCCAGTGGACCGGAGGGCGGCTACACCTTC.